Presented here are 30 T cell receptor beta chains from one specimen sequenced in a study of blood T cells in healthy people across ages. Primed by a sample-barcoded 5' primer and a J-beta primer mix, a second PCR proceeded for about 6 to 11 cycles. TCRdb passed the 5' RACE reads through MiXCR, listing each CDR3 protein once. The sample carries fewer than 2,000,000 distinct CDR3 sequences, approximately 32% recorded once. Sequences were obtained from blood. The source of these receptors is a woman aged 30 to 39 in good health.

This clonotype was detected ten times or more. The genes are TRBV20-1 and TRBJ2-2, with no clear D. Deletions cut 2 bases from V and 2 bases from J, with 12 bases between. The germline gives CDR1 DFQATT, CDR2 SNEGSKA (reference sequence). The CDR3 runs 15 residues. The CDR3 loop reads CSARNSRINTGELFF. The CDR3 nucleotides read TGCAGTGCTAGAAACTCCCGGATCAACACCGGGGAGCTGTTTTTT.

The table lists this clonotype with many counts. The chain has TRBV29-1 and TRBJ2-1; TRBD2 is a possible D gene (5 bases). CDR1 and CDR2 from the germline V gene are SQVTM and ANQGSEA. V lost 8 bases and J 0 bases, leaving 14 bases between the germline ends. The CDR3 totals 14 residues. The CDR3 region is CSTLAPSSYNEQFF. The DNA for the CDR3 is TGCAGCACTTTAGCGCCGAGCTCCTACAATGAGCAGTTCTTC.

This clonotype was detected a few times. This chain connects TRBV11-2 to TRBJ2-7; D is uncertain. This CDR3 contains 13 residues. Germline CDR1 reads SGHAT; CDR2 reads FQNNGV. Trimming took off 8 bases at V and 6 bases at J, with 17 bases between the two ends. CDR3 nucleotides: TGTGCCAGCGCAAACCATCCAGCGCCCGAGCAGTACTTC. Its translation: CASANHPAPEQYF. The full variable domain, its missing parts supplied by reference TRBV11-2 and TRBJ2-7, is EAGVAQSPRYKIIEKRQSVAFWCNPISGHATLYWYQQILGQGPKLLIQFQNNGVVDDSQLPKDRFSAERLKGVDSTLKIQPAKLEDSAVYLCASANHPAPEQYFGPGTRLTVT.

This clonotype was detected a few times. This rearrangement joins TRBV6-1 to TRBJ1-1; D gene unclear. There are 13 residues in the CDR3. V lost 6 bases and J 5 bases, leaving 13 bases between the germline ends. Germline CDR1 and CDR2: MNHNS and SASEGT. The CDR3 DNA follows: TGTGCCAGCAGCTCAAGGGCGGGGACTGAAGCTTTCTTT. Amino acid sequence: CASSSRAGTEAFF.

The chain joins TRBV6-1 to TRBJ1-1; no firm D call. Trimming stripped 11 bases from V and 0 bases from J, with 13 bases between. The germline V gene has CDR1 MNHNS and CDR2 SASEGT. The CDR3 sequence is 13 residues long. The CDR3 protein is CAGSQNMNTEAFF. The CDR3 DNA reads as TGTGCCGGTTCACAGAACATGAACACTGAAGCTTTCTTT.

V and J are TRBV30 and TRBJ2-1; the D gene could be TRBD1 or TRBD2 (7 bases each). V was trimmed by 2 bases and J by 9 bases, leaving 11 bases between them. The CDR3 extends over 12 amino acids. The V gene's germline CDR1 is GTSNPN and CDR2 SVGIG (reference sequence). The CDR3 DNA follows: TGTGCCTGGAGTCCAGGGGGGGGTGAGCAGTTCTTC. Encoded protein: CAWSPGGGEQFF.

The V call is TRBV20-1, the J call TRBJ2-7; 10 bases match TRBD2. CDR1 is DFQATT and CDR2 is SNEGSKA in the germline V gene (reference sequence). This CDR3 spans 15 amino acids. Trimming at V came to 6 bases and at J to 4 bases, leaving 12 bases not matched to a gene. This CDR3 is CSAPRGAGGRYEQYF. The CDR3 DNA reads as TGCAGTGCACCACGGGGAGCGGGAGGGCGGTACGAGCAGTACTTC.

The V gene is TRBV3-1, the J gene TRBJ2-1; D perhaps matches TRBD2 (5 bases). The CDR3 sequence is 14 residues long. The V end was cut by 6 bases, the J end by 4 bases, with 13 bases between. Looked up from germline, CDR1 is LGHDT and CDR2 is YNNKEL (reference sequence). The CDR3 nucleotides read TGTGCCAGCAGTCAATCCGGGGATTACAATGAGCAGTTCTTC. Translated, it gives CASSQSGDYNEQFF.

This chain connects TRBV6-5 to TRBJ2-5; weak D call: TRBD1 (8 bases). V was trimmed by 6 bases and J by 2 bases, leaving 16 bases between them. The CDR3 has 15 amino acids. From germline, CDR1 is MNHEY and CDR2 SVGAGI. In nucleotides, the CDR3 is TGTGCCAGCAGCCTCACAGGGGGGGCTCAAGAGACCCAGTACTTC. Translation gives CASSLTGGAQETQYF.

This chain connects TRBV30 to TRBJ2-3, with TRBD1 matching over 7 bases. The CDR3 spans 13 residues. Germline V lookup: CDR1 GTSNPN, CDR2 SVGIG (reference sequence). V gave up 5 bases and J gave up 6 bases; unmatched junction bases: 8. The CDR3 region is CAWGQDLRDTQYF. The CDR3, as DNA: TGTGCCTGGGGACAGGACCTAAGGGATACGCAGTATTTT.

The chain carries TRBV13 and TRBJ1-2; TRBD1 aligns across 9 bases. Germline-derived CDR1 and CDR2 are PRHDT and FYEKMQ (reference sequence). V shed 5 bases, J shed 4 bases, and the junction held 5 bases outside the gene matches. The CDR3 has 14 residues. For the CDR3, the DNA is TGTGCCAGCAGCGGGGGACAGGGAACCTATGGCTACACCTTC. Translating it yields CASSGGQGTYGYTF.

The chain joins TRBV14 to TRBJ2-5, with D possibly matching TRBD2 (5 bases). V was cut by 1 base and J by 7 bases, with 13 bases left in between. The CDR3 is 14 residues long. Germline V lookup: CDR1 SGHDN, CDR2 FVKESK. The CDR3 DNA sequence: TGTGCCAGCAGCCAAGGGCAGGTTGCGGGGACCCAGTACTTC. Protein: CASSQGQVAGTQYF.

In this sample, this clonotype turned up a few times. This sequence joins TRBV11-3 and TRBJ2-3; D may be TRBD1 (5 bases). The CDR3 is 15 residues long. The germline CDR1 and CDR2 sequences are SGHNT and YENEEA. The ends were cut back, 0 bases at V and 2 bases at J, with 9 bases in the middle. CDR3 amino acids: CASSLEGRVTDTQYF. In DNA form, the CDR3 reads TGTGCCAGCAGCTTAGAGGGCAGGGTCACAGATACGCAGTATTTT. Supplemented by reference TRBV11-3 and TRBJ2-3, the full variable domain reads EAGVVQSPRYKIIEKKQPVAFWCNPISGHNTLYWYLQNLGQGPELLIRYENEEAVDDSQLPKDRFSAERLKGVDSTLKIQPAELGDSAVYLCASSLEGRVTDTQYFGPGTRLTVL.

The V gene is TRBV7-2, the J gene TRBJ1-5; no clear D. This CDR3 region has 13 residues. With 1 base removed from V and 5 bases from J, the gap between germline ends came to 6 bases. Germline V lookup: CDR1 SGHTA, CDR2 FQGNSA. The CDR3 spells CASSLEVYQPQHF. As DNA, the CDR3 is TGTGCCAGCAGCTTAGAGGTATATCAGCCCCAGCATTTT.

V is TRBV27 and J is TRBJ1-2; D is ambiguous. V was pared by 0 bases and J by 5 bases, with 10 bases between. Germline values: CDR1 MNHEY, CDR2 SMNVEV (reference sequence). The CDR3 spans 14 residues. CDR3 nucleotides: TGTGCCAGCAGTTTATCGGCGGGTATTTATGGCTACACCTTC. Its protein is CASSLSAGIYGYTF.

The chain uses TRBV5-1 and TRBJ2-1; 7 bases agree with TRBD2. With 0 bases clipped from V and 5 bases from J, the junction kept 8 bases outside the gene matches. This CDR3 has 16 amino acids. Germline V gives CDR1 SGHRS, CDR2 YFSETQ. The CDR3, as DNA: TGCGCCAGCAGCTTGGGCGTTCAGCGGGGTGACAATGAGCAGTTCTTC. As protein: CASSLGVQRGDNEQFF.

The gene calls are TRBV11-2 and TRBJ2-3; D is ambiguous. The CDR3 contains 17 residues. Per the germline V gene, CDR1 is SGHAT and CDR2 is FQNNGV. Deletions cut 5 bases from V and 0 bases from J, with 18 bases between. DNA for the CDR3: TGTGCCAGCAGCCCATCTTTATTGTTTGGGAGCACAGATACGCAGTATTTT. The encoded protein is CASSPSLLFGSTDTQYF.

This clonotype was recorded at least ten times. The chain recombines TRBV7-2 with TRBJ2-5; D ambiguous. CDR3 length: 12 residues. V shed 2 bases and J shed 5 bases, with 6 bases lying between them. Per germline, CDR1 SGHTA and CDR2 FQGNSA. The CDR3 nucleotides are TGTGCCAGCAGCTTACAGTATGAGACCCAGTACTTC. Protein product: CASSLQYETQYF.

The chain recombines TRBV19 with TRBJ1-5; D gene ambiguous. The CDR3 is 14 residues long. Germline assignment: CDR1 LNHDA and CDR2 SQIVND (reference sequence). The V end lost 0 bases, the J end lost 6 bases, and 9 bases lay between the germline ends. CDR3 in amino acids: CASSIDALRQPQHF. The CDR3 coding sequence is TGTGCCAGTAGTATAGATGCCTTGCGTCAGCCCCAGCATTTT.

The chain combines TRBV27 with TRBJ2-2; D might be TRBD2 (5 bases). Germline V gives CDR1 MNHEY, CDR2 SMNVEV (reference sequence). This CDR3 is 16 amino acids long. The V and J ends lost 2 bases and 3 bases respectively, with 13 bases between them. CDR3 nucleotide sequence: TGTGCCAGCAGTTTAATGGCTAGCAGTTACACCGGGGAGCTGTTTTTT. Translating it yields CASSLMASSYTGELFF.

V usage is TRBV20-1 and J usage is TRBJ2-1; 12 nucleotides align to TRBD2. J gave up 4 bases and V 4 bases, and 2 bases lay outside the gene matches. CDR1 and CDR2 from the germline V gene are DFQATT and SNEGSKA (reference sequence). The length of the CDR3 is 14 residues. The CDR3 sequence is CSATSGRGYNEQFF. In nucleotides, the CDR3 is TGCAGTGCTACTAGCGGGAGGGGTTACAATGAGCAGTTCTTC.

On this clonotype itself: Relative to the germline gene, one junction end is altered; a read error may explain this. The chain joins TRBV24-1 to TRBJ2-1, with D maybe TRBD1 (5 bases). Germline V gene data show CDR1 as KGHDR and CDR2 as SFDVKD. This CDR3 has 15 amino acids. The chain's CDR3 is CATSDLYGAVNERFF. The CDR3 DNA follows: TGTGCCACCAGTGATTTGTATGGGGCTGTGAATGAGCGGTTCTTC.

A note on this clonotype: Mismatch with germline at one junction end may stem from a read error. The rearrangement joins TRBV14 to TRBJ2-7; 7 bases agree with TRBD1. This CDR3 region has 14 residues. Germline V lookup: CDR1 SGHDN, CDR2 FVKESK. The CDR3 here is CACSPTGKPSEQYF. CDR3 in DNA: TGTGCCTGCAGCCCGACAGGGAAACCGAGCGAGCAGTACTTC. Full variable domain (rest looked up from reference TRBV14 and TRBJ2-7): EAGVTQFPSHSVIEKGQTVTLRCDPISGHDNLYWYRRVMGKEIKFLLHFVKESKQDESGMPNNRFLAERTGGTYSTLKVQPAELEDSGVYFCACSPTGKPSEQYFGPGTRLTVT.

V gene TRBV3-1 combines with J gene TRBJ1-2, with D perhaps TRBD1 (6 bases). CDR3 length: 13 amino acids. Germline lookup yields CDR1 LGHDT and CDR2 YNNKEL (reference sequence). The V end was cut by 4 bases, the J end by 7 bases, with 13 bases between. CDR3 in DNA: TGTGCCAGCAGCCGCCCCGGAGGGGGTGGCTACACCTTC. This encodes CASSRPGGGGYTF.

This clonotype was seen a few times. The chain carries TRBV20-1 and TRBJ2-7; D perhaps matches TRBD1 (6 bases). The CDR3 extends over 12 amino acids. V was shortened by 4 bases and J by 2 bases, with 9 bases between the two germline ends. CDR1 and CDR2 (germline): DFQATT, SNEGSKA (reference sequence). CDR3 protein: CSANRETYEQYF. The CDR3 region has the DNA TGCAGTGCTAACAGGGAGACCTACGAGCAGTACTTC.

This clonotype has a handful of counts. The genes are TRBV20-1 and TRBJ2-7, with 16 bases fitting TRBD2. Germline CDR1 DFQATT, CDR2 SNEGSKA (reference sequence). The CDR3 has 18 residues. Trimming cost V 3 bases and J 5 bases; bases outside gene matches: 13. In DNA, the CDR3 is TGCAGTGCTAGGGGACTAGCGGGGGGGCTGGTACAGGAGAACGAGCAGTACTTC. Translated, it gives CSARGLAGGLVQENEQYF.

The V gene is TRBV5-4, the J gene TRBJ2-7, with 8 positions matching TRBD1. The CDR3 runs to 15 residues. The germline V gene has CDR1 SGHNT and CDR2 YYREEE (reference sequence). The V segment lost 1 base and the J segment 3 bases; nucleotides outside the gene matches: 6. In DNA, the CDR3 is TGTGCCAGCAGCTTGAGGGCGGACAGGGACTACGAGCAGTACTTC. It encodes CASSLRADRDYEQYF.

The chain couples TRBV20-1 to TRBJ2-1, with a tentative D call TRBD2 (6 bases). Trimming took off 3 bases at V and 2 bases at J, with 17 bases between the two ends. The V gene's germline CDR1 is DFQATT and CDR2 SNEGSKA (reference sequence). This CDR3 has 16 amino acids. The CDR3 nucleotides read TGCAGTGCTAGGGGTTCCGGGACTCACCCCTACAATGAGCAGTTCTTC. Translated, it gives CSARGSGTHPYNEQFF.

This chain uses TRBV20-1 with TRBJ2-2, with D perhaps matching TRBD1 or TRBD2 (5 bases each). The germline V gene has CDR1 DFQATT and CDR2 SNEGSKA (reference sequence). CDR3 size: 16 residues. V lost 5 bases, J lost 2 bases, and 18 bases lay in between. As DNA, the CDR3 is TGCAGTGCTCGTCCAGGGAGTGGCCCAAACACCGGGGAGCTGTTTTTT. Encoded protein: CSARPGSGPNTGELFF.

The chain employs TRBV18 and TRBJ1-1, with D unresolved. The CDR3 covers 15 residues. The V end was cut by 2 bases, the J end by 1 base, with 11 bases between. From germline, CDR1 is KGHSH and CDR2 LQKENI. CDR3 in DNA: TGTGCCAGCTCACCATCCTCAATGGCGAACACTGAAGCTTTCTTT. Amino acids: CASSPSSMANTEAFF.